The 27 T cell receptor beta chains below come from one sample, sequenced in a study of naive and memory T cell subsets (dated by TCRdb to 2016 to 2017). The library was built by means of UMI-ligation and nested PCR. Sequenced on an Illumina MiSeq. To cover both TRBC1 and TRBC2, the beta constant-region primer consisted of an equimolar mix of two oligonucleotides. In TCRdb, the public reads were trimmed at Q25 with fastp and aligned with MiXCR, with productive beta chains retained. Each record represents a unique CDR3 protein, reported with the most common genes and DNA among its rows. This sample lists 140,000 to 150,000 distinct CDR3 sequences; about 18% were detected once. The ten most abundant clones make up roughly 0.13% of the sample. The sequencing input was naive CD4+ T cells from blood. Sample cell subset or site, as interpreted from the label and publication: naive T cells, CD45RA high CD27+. The receptors shown here come from a human donor in good health.

This clonotype was detected only a few times. This rearrangement joins TRBV7-9 to TRBJ2-2; 9 nucleotides line up with TRBD1. The germline V gene encodes CDR1 SEHNR and CDR2 FQNEAQ (reference sequence). The CDR3 is 15 residues long. V dropped 6 bases and J dropped 6; count of bases not matched to a gene: 8. Here the CDR3 reads CASRPAGQGAGELFF. DNA of the CDR3: TGTGCCAGCAGGCCAGCGGGACAGGGTGCCGGGGAGCTGTTTTTT.

CDR3: CASRGPGTGELFF. DNA of the CDR3: TGTGCCAGCAGGGGACCGGGCACCGGGGAGCTGTTTTTT. The chain has TRBV12-3 or TRBV12-4 and TRBJ2-2; either TRBD1 or TRBD2 may fit D (5 bases each). With 6 bases removed from V and 4 bases from J, the gap between germline ends came to 9 bases. The CDR3 is made up of 13 amino acids.

This clonotype was recorded once. The genes are TRBV12-3 or TRBV12-4 and TRBJ2-1; the D gene is possibly TRBD2 (6 bases). The germline V and J ends were trimmed by 5 bases and 3 bases, with 14 bases remaining between them. This CDR3 contains 15 residues. CDR3 in DNA: TGTGCCAGCAGTACAACTCGGGGGAGCTACAATGAGCAGTTCTTC. The encoded protein is CASSTTRGSYNEQFF.

This clonotype was seen a few times. The chain uses TRBV19 and TRBJ1-1, with D uncertain. Trimming took 1 base from V and 1 from J, leaving 4 bases between them. CDR1 is LNHDA and CDR2 is SQIVND in the germline V gene (reference sequence). The CDR3 is 13 amino acids. Here the CDR3 DNA reads TGTGCCAGTAGTATAGCCTGGAACACTGAAGCTTTCTTT. It yields the protein CASSIAWNTEAFF.

This clonotype occurred a few times. The CDR3 nucleotides read TGTGCCTGGAGTGCGAGAGGGGATACGCAGTATTTT. Protein: CAWSARGDTQYF. The J gene is TRBJ2-3, the V gene TRBV30; weak D call: TRBD2 (5 bases). CDR1 is GTSNPN and CDR2 is SVGIG in the germline V gene (reference sequence). The CDR3 spans 12 residues. The V and J ends lost 1 base and 6 bases respectively, with 8 bases between them.

This clonotype has just one count. V is TRBV7-9 and J is TRBJ1-1; a weak D match, TRBD1 (6 bases). There are 15 residues in the CDR3. Germline V CDR1 and CDR2: SEHNR, FQNEAQ (reference sequence). V lost 5 bases and J lost 6, with 19 bases in between. The CDR3 nucleotides read TGTGCCAGCAGCCCCCGGGACACCTCTCGTGCTGAAGCTTTCTTT. It encodes CASSPRDTSRAEAFF.

There are a few counts of this clonotype. This chain links TRBV5-4 with TRBJ2-5, with 10 nucleotides matching TRBD2. The CDR3 is 15 residues long. V trimming: 2 bases; J trimming: 5 bases; junction bases outside the gene matches: 6. Looked up from germline, CDR1 is SGHNT and CDR2 is YYREEE (reference sequence). CDR3 protein: CASSFPGTSVETQYF. DNA of the CDR3: TGTGCCAGCAGCTTTCCCGGGACTAGCGTGGAGACCCAGTACTTC. Drawing the rest from reference TRBV5-4 and TRBJ2-5, the complete variable domain is ETGVTQSPTHLIKTRGQQVTLRCSSQSGHNTVSWYQQALGQGPQFIFQYYREEENGRGNFPPRFSGLQFPNYSSELNVNALELDDSALYLCASSFPGTSVETQYFGPGTRLLVL.

V is TRBV12-3 or TRBV12-4 and J is TRBJ2-3; no reliable D call. Trimming took 5 bases from V and 4 from J, leaving 13 bases between them. The CDR3 is made up of 14 amino acids. The DNA of the CDR3 is TGTGCCAGCAGTCCCGTGGACCGTCCAGATACGCAGTATTTT. As protein: CASSPVDRPDTQYF.

The CDR3 DNA sequence: TGTGCCATCAGACCTAGCGGGGGGAGCACAGATACGCAGTATTTT. Translation gives CAIRPSGGSTDTQYF. V is TRBV10-3 and J is TRBJ2-3, with 11 bases lining up with TRBD2. The germline gives CDR1 ENHRY, CDR2 SYGVKD. V lost 6 bases and J lost 0; bases outside the gene matches: 2. The CDR3 loop spans 15 amino acids.

The rearrangement joins TRBV2 to TRBJ1-1; D may be TRBD1 (5 bases). Germline CDR1 SNHLY, CDR2 FYNNEI. Deletions cut 5 bases from V and 1 base from J, with 8 bases between. This CDR3 comprises 13 residues. CDR3 nucleotides: TGTGCCAGCAGTCGACAGTCGAACACTGAAGCTTTCTTT. Its protein product is CASSRQSNTEAFF. Full variable domain (rest looked up from reference TRBV2 and TRBJ1-1): EPEVTQTPSHQVTQMGQEVILRCVPISNHLYFYWYRQILGQKVEFLVSFYNNEISEKSEIFDDQFSVERPDGSNFTLKIRSTKLEDSAMYFCASSRQSNTEAFFGQGTRLTVV.

The chain uses TRBV6-6 and TRBJ1-4; D possibly corresponds to TRBD1 (5 bases). There are 14 residues in the CDR3. Trimming pared 6 bases from V and 5 bases from J, leaving 13 bases between. The germline CDR1 and CDR2 sequences are MNHNY and SVGAGI (reference sequence). The CDR3 region has the DNA TGTGCCAGCAGCCGGGACGGAGGAAATGAAAAACTGTTTTTT. Its protein product is CASSRDGGNEKLFF.

This clonotype was found a few times. The chain combines TRBV6-6 with TRBJ2-7; D could derive from TRBD1 or TRBD2 (5 bases each). Between the trimmed V and J ends, which lost 5 bases and 6 bases, there was a span of 14 bases. This CDR3 region has 13 residues. Germline V gene sequence: CDR1 MNHNY, CDR2 SVGAGI (reference sequence). CDR3 sequence reads: CASSAGTVLEQYF. The CDR3 DNA reads TGTGCCAGCAGTGCCGGGACGGTACTCGAGCAGTACTTC.

This clonotype was recorded a few times. The rearrangement joins TRBV5-1 to TRBJ2-7, with 9 bases that match TRBD1. Germline loops: CDR1 SGHRS, CDR2 YFSETQ. The CDR3 spans 14 residues. V was clipped by 4 bases and J by 4 bases; unmatched bases: 6. Written as DNA, the CDR3 is TGCGCCAGCAGCGAACTGACAGGGGGGTACGAGCAGTACTTC. Translated, it gives CASSELTGGYEQYF.

The rearrangement joins TRBV13 to TRBJ1-4; no firm D call. The V end lost 5 bases, the J end lost 7 bases, and 11 bases lay between the germline ends. The CDR3 runs to 13 residues. Germline V gene lookup returns CDR1 PRHDT and CDR2 FYEKMQ (reference sequence). The CDR3 spells CASSQGPSEKLFF. For the CDR3, the DNA is TGTGCCAGCAGCCAAGGACCTTCTGAAAAACTGTTTTTT.

A few counts support this clonotype. The gene calls are TRBV4-1 and TRBJ1-5; 7 positions agree with TRBD1. With V trimmed by 1 base and J by 6 bases, 6 bases remained unmatched. Germline loops: CDR1 MGHRA, CDR2 YSYEKL. The CDR3 length is 15 residues. CDR3 in amino acids: CASSQGSGGRQPQHF. The CDR3 coding sequence is TGCGCCAGCAGCCAAGGGTCAGGGGGACGTCAGCCCCAGCATTTT.

This clonotype was detected a few times. J is TRBJ2-7 and V is TRBV7-2; D tentatively fits TRBD1 or TRBD2 (5 bases each). Germline CDR1 and CDR2: SGHTA and FQGNSA. The CDR3 length is 13 residues. V was pared by 7 bases and J by 5 bases, with 15 bases between. The CDR3 sequence: CASNPTRDHEQYF. The CDR3 region has the DNA TGTGCCAGCAACCCAACTAGGGACCACGAGCAGTACTTC.

This sequence joins TRBV6-5 and TRBJ1-3; TRBD1 aligns across 8 bases. The germline CDR1 and CDR2 sequences are MNHEY and SVGAGI. There are 15 residues in the CDR3. With V trimmed by 5 bases and J by 4 bases, 7 bases remained unmatched. DNA for the CDR3: TGTGCCAGCAGTCGCTATAGACAGGGGGGAAACACCATATATTTT. It yields the protein CASSRYRQGGNTIYF.

The V call is TRBV14, the J call TRBJ2-5; maybe TRBD1 (6 bases). V was shortened by 2 bases and J by 2 bases, with 9 bases between the two germline ends. The CDR3 has 14 amino acids. Looked up from germline, CDR1 is SGHDN and CDR2 is FVKESK. CDR3 sequence reads: CASSQWTEQETQYF. The CDR3 DNA reads TGTGCCAGCAGCCAATGGACAGAGCAAGAGACCCAGTACTTC.

This clonotype was detected a few times. The genes are TRBV5-1 and TRBJ2-7; D not resolved. Germline-derived CDR1 and CDR2 are SGHRS and YFSETQ. The ends were cut back, 0 bases at V and 4 bases at J, with 8 bases in the middle. This CDR3 has 13 amino acids. Here the CDR3 reads CASSLDGLYEQYF. DNA of the CDR3: TGCGCCAGCAGCTTGGATGGCCTTTACGAGCAGTACTTC.

The chain couples TRBV5-1 to TRBJ2-6, with 11 bases that match TRBD1. Germline lookup yields CDR1 SGHRS and CDR2 YFSETQ. The V segment lost 0 bases and the J segment 3 bases; nucleotides outside the gene matches: 5. The CDR3 length is 18 residues. CDR3 DNA: TGCGCCAGCAGCTTGGTCGGACAGGGGGCGTATGGGGCCAACGTCCTGACTTTC. Its translation: CASSLVGQGAYGANVLTF.

This clonotype came up a few times. V is TRBV27 and J is TRBJ2-1; D might be TRBD1 (6 bases). The CDR3 extends over 13 amino acids. The germline CDR1 and CDR2 sequences are MNHEY and SMNVEV (reference sequence). The germline V and J ends were trimmed by 7 bases and 8 bases, with 15 bases remaining between them. The CDR3 sequence: CASTGHARDEQFF. DNA for the CDR3: TGTGCCAGCACGGGACACGCTAGAGATGAGCAGTTCTTC.

The chain has TRBV25-1 and TRBJ2-4; 12 bases match TRBD1. The CDR3 is 15 amino acids. Germline values: CDR1 MGHDK, CDR2 SYGVNS. J gave up 5 bases and V 4 bases, and 3 bases lay outside the gene matches. The CDR3 DNA is TGTGCCAGCAGTGTGGGACAGGGGGCCCAAAACATTCAGTACTTC. Protein sequence: CASSVGQGAQNIQYF.

The rearrangement links TRBV5-1 to TRBJ2-5; D ambiguous. CDR1 SGHRS and CDR2 YFSETQ come from the germline V gene. The CDR3 extends over 12 amino acids. V was shortened by 6 bases and J by 2 bases, with 8 bases between the two germline ends. The DNA for the CDR3 is TGCGCCAGCAACATCGGGCAAGAGACCCAGTACTTC. This gives the protein CASNIGQETQYF.

V usage is TRBV29-1 and J usage is TRBJ2-3; weak D call: TRBD1 (5 bases). Germline CDR1 is SQVTM and CDR2 is ANQGSEA. This CDR3 has 14 amino acids. Trimming left V 5 bases short and J 6 bases short, with 18 bases between. The CDR3 reads CSVKSGRTLDTQYF. The CDR3 coding sequence is TGCAGCGTTAAATCTGGACGGACATTGGATACGCAGTATTTT.

This clonotype has more than one count but fewer than ten. The chain is built from TRBV6-5 and TRBJ1-1; 7 bases align to TRBD1. The junction had 10 bases not matched to a gene; V was cut back by 6 bases and J by 0 bases. The CDR3 sequence is 16 residues long. CDR1 is MNHEY and CDR2 is SVGAGI in the germline V gene. CDR3: CASSPTGAGVNTEAFF. For the CDR3, the DNA is TGTGCCAGCAGCCCCACAGGGGCAGGGGTGAACACTGAAGCTTTCTTT.

This clonotype was recorded many times. Here the CDR3 reads CASSFGTGGRTEAFF. The CDR3 coding sequence is TGTGCCAGCAGCTTCGGGACAGGTGGGAGGACTGAAGCTTTCTTT. The chain uses TRBV11-3 and TRBJ1-1; 8 nucleotides match TRBD1. The germline gives CDR1 SGHNT, CDR2 YENEEA. The J segment lost 5 bases and the V segment lost 3 bases, leaving 8 bases of the junction unmatched. CDR3 size: 15 residues. The full variable domain, rest sourced from reference TRBV11-3 and TRBJ1-1, is EAGVVQSPRYKIIEKKQPVAFWCNPISGHNTLYWYLQNLGQGPELLIRYENEEAVDDSQLPKDRFSAERLKGVDSTLKIQPAELGDSAVYLCASSFGTGGRTEAFFGQGTRLTVV.

This chain links TRBV7-9 with TRBJ2-3; TRBD1 matches 10 bases. The germline CDR1 and CDR2 sequences are SEHNR and FQNEAQ (reference sequence). The CDR3 runs 16 residues. The V segment lost 5 bases and the J segment 2 bases; nucleotides outside the gene matches: 7. CDR3: CASSTGTGVFTDTQYF. The CDR3 coding sequence is TGTGCCAGCAGCACCGGGACAGGGGTCTTCACAGATACGCAGTATTTT.